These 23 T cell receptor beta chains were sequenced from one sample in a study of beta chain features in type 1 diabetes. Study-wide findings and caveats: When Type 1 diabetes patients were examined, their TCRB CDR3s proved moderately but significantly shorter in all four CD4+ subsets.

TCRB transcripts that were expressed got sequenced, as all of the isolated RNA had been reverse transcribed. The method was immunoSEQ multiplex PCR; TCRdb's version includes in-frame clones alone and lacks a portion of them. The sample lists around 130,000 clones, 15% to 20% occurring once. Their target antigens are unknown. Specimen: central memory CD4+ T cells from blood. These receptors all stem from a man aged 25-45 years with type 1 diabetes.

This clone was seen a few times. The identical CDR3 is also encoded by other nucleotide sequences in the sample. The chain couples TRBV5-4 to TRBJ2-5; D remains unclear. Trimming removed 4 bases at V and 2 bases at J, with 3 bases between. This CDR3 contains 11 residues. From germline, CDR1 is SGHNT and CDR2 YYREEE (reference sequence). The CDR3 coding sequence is TGTGCCAGCAGCCTACAAGAGACCCAGTACTTC. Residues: CASSLQETQYF.

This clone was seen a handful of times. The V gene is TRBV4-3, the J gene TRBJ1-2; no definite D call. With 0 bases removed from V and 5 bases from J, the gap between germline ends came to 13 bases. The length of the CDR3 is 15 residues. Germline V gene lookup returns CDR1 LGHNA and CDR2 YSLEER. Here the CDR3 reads CASSQESRDRYGYTF. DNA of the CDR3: TGCGCCAGCAGCCAAGAGTCTCGGGATAGATATGGCTACACCTTC.

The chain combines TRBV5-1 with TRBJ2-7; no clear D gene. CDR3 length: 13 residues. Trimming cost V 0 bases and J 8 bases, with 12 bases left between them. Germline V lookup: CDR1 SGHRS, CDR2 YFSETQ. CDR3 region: CASSLEGRQKQYF. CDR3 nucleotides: TGCGCCAGCAGCTTGGAGGGCCGCCAAAAGCAGTACTTC.

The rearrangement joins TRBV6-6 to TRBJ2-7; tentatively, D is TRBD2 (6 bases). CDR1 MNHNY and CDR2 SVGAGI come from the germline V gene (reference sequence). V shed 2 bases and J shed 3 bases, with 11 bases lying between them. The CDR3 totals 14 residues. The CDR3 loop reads CASSYTGELYEQYF. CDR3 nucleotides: TGTGCCAGCAGTTACACGGGAGAGCTCTACGAGCAGTACTTC.

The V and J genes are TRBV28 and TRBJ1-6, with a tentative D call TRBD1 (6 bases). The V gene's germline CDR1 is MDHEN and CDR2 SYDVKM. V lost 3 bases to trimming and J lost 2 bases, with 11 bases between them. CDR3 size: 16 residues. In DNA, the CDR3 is TGTGCCAGCAGTTTTACAGGGTCTCCCTATAATTCACCCCTCCACTTT. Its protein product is CASSFTGSPYNSPLHF.

This CDR3 reads CASSVDAPGGRNEQFF. CDR3 sequence (DNA): TGTGCCAGCAGCGTAGATGCGCCAGGGGGCCGCAATGAGCAGTTCTTC. The V call is TRBV9, the J call TRBJ2-1, with TRBD1 identical over 8 bases. CDR3 size: 16 residues. From germline, CDR1 is SGDLS and CDR2 YYNGEE. The trim removed 0 bases at V and 6 bases at J, leaving 8 bases unmatched.

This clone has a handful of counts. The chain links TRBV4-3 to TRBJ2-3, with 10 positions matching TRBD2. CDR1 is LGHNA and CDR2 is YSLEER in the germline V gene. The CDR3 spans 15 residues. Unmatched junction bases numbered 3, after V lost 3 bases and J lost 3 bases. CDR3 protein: CASSQWTSGTDTQYF. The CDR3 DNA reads TGCGCCAGCAGCCAGTGGACTAGCGGAACAGATACGCAGTATTTT.

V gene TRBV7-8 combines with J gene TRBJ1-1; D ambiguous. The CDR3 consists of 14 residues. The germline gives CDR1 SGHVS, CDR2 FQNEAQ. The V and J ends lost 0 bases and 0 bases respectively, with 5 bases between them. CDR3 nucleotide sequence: TGTGCCAGCAGCTTAGCACAGTTGAACACTGAAGCTTTCTTT. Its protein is CASSLAQLNTEAFF.

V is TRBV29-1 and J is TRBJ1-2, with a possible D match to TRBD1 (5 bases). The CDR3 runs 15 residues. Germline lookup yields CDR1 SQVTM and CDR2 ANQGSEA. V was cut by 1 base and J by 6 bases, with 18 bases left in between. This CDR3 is CSVEGFQGVRDGYTF. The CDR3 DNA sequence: TGCAGCGTTGAAGGATTCCAGGGTGTCAGGGATGGCTACACCTTC.

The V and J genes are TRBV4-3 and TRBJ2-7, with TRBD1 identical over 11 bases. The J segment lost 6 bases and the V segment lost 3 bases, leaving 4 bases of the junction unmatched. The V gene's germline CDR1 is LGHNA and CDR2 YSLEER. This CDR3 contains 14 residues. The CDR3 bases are TGCGCCAGCAGCCAGGACAGGGGGCGGAGCGAGCAGTACTTC. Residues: CASSQDRGRSEQYF.

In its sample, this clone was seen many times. This chain's CDR3 is CASSLGTSPYTQYF. The CDR3 DNA follows: TGCGCCAGCAGCTTGGGGACTAGCCCATATACGCAGTATTTT. The chain is built from TRBV5-1 and TRBJ2-3, with 8 bases aligning to TRBD2. Looked up from germline, CDR1 is SGHRS and CDR2 is YFSETQ. With V trimmed by 0 bases and J by 7 bases, 4 bases remained unmatched. This CDR3 is built from 14 residues.

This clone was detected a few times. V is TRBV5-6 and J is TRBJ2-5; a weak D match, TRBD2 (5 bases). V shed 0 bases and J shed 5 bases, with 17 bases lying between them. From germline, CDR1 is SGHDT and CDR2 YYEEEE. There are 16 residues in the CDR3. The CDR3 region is CASSLGMGVIVETQYF. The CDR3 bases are TGTGCCAGCAGCTTGGGGATGGGAGTGATAGTGGAGACCCAGTACTTC.

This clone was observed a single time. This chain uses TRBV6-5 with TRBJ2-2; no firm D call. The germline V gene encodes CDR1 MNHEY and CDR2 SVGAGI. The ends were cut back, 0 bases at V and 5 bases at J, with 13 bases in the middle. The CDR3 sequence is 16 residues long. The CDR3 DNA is TGTGCCAGCAGTTACTCCTTAGCCATTTTAACCGGGGAGCTGTTTTTT. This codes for CASSYSLAILTGELFF.

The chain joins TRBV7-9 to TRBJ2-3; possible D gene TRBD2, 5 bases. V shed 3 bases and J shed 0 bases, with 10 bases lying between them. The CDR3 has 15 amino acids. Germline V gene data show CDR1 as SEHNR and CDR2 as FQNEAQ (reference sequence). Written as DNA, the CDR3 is TGTGCCAGCAGCTTCCGGGATCCAAGCACAGATACGCAGTATTTT. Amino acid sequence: CASSFRDPSTDTQYF.

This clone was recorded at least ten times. The CDR3 sequence: CASSTFSGNTIYF. The DNA of the CDR3 is TGTGCCAGCAGCACCTTCTCTGGAAACACCATATATTTT. This sequence joins TRBV11-2 and TRBJ1-3, with D uncertain. The V gene lost 5 bases and the J gene lost 0 bases, with 5 bases spanning the gap. Germline lookup yields CDR1 SGHAT and CDR2 FQNNGV. CDR3 length: 13 amino acids.

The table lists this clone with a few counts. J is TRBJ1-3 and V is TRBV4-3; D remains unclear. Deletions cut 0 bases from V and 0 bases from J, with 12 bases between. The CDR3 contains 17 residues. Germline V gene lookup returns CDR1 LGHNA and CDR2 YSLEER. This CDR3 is CASSQEKDGDSGNTIYF. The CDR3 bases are TGCGCCAGCAGCCAAGAGAAGGACGGCGACTCTGGAAACACCATATATTTT.

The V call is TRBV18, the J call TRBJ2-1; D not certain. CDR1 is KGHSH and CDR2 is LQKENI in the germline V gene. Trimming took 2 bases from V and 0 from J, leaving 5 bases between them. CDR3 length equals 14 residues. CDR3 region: CASSPDSSYNEQFF. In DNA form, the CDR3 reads TGTGCCAGCTCACCAGATAGCTCCTACAATGAGCAGTTCTTC.

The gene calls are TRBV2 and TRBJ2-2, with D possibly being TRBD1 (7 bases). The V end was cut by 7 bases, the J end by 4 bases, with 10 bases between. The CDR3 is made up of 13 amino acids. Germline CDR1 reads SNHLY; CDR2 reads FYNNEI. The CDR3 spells CASNRGGTGELFF. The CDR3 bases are TGTGCCAGCAACAGGGGAGGCACCGGGGAGCTGTTTTTT.

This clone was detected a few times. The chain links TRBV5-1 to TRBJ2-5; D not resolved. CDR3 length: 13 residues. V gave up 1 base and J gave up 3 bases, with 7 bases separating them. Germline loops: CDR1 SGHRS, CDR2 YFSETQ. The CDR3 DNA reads TGCGCCAGCAGCTTGACACAGAAAGAGACCCAGTACTTC. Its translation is CASSLTQKETQYF.

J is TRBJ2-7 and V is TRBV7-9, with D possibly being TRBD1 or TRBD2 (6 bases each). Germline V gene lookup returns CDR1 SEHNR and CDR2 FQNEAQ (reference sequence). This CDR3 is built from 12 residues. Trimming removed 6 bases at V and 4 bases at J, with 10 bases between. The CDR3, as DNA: TGTGCCAGCAGTAGGGGGGATTACGAGCAGTACTTC. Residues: CASSRGDYEQYF. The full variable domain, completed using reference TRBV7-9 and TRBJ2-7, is DTGVSQNPRHKITKRGQNVTFRCDPISEHNRLYWYRQTLGQGPEFLTYFQNEAQLEKSRLLSDRFSAERPKGSFSTLEIQRTEQGDSAMYLCASSRGDYEQYFGPGTRLTVT.

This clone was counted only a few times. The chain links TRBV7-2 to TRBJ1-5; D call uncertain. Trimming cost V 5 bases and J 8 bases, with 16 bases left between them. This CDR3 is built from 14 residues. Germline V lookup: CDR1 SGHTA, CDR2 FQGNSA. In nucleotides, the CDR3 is TGTGCCAGCAGCATCCCATTCAGCCCGGAGCCCCAGCATTTT. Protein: CASSIPFSPEPQHF.

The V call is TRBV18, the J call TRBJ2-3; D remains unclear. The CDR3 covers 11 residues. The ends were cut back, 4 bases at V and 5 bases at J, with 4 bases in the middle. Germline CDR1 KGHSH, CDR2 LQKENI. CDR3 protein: CASSREDTQYF. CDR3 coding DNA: TGTGCCAGCTCACGCGAAGATACGCAGTATTTT.

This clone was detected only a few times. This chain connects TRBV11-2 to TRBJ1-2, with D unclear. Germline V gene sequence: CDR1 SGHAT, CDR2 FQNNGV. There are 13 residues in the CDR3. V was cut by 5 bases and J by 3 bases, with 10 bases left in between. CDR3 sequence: CASSGLEDYGYTF. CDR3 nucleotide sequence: TGTGCCAGCAGCGGATTAGAGGACTATGGCTACACCTTC.